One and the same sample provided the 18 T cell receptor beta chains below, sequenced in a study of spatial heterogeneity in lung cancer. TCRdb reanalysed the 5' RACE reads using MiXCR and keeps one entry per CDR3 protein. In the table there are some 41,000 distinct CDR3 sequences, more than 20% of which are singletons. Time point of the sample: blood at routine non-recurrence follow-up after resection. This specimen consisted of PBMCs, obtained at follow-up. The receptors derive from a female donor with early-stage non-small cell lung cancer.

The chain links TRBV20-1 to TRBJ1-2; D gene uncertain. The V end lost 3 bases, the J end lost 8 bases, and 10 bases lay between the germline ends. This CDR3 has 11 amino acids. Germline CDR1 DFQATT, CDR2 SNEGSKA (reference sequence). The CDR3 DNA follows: TGCAGTGCTAGTGATGGGAGAGGCTACACCTTC. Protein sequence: CSASDGRGYTF.

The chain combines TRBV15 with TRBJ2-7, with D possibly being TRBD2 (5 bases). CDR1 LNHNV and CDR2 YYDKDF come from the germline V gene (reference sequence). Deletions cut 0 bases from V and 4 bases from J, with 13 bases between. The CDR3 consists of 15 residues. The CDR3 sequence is CATSRDPGLKYEQYF. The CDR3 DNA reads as TGTGCCACCAGCAGAGATCCTGGACTTAAATACGAGCAGTACTTC.

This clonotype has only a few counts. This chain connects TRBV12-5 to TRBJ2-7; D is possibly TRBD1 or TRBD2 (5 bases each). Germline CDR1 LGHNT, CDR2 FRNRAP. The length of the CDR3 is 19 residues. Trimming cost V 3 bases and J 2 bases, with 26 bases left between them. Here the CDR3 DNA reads TGTGCTAGTGGTTTCCGCGCGACCCCGGGACGCAGTTTAACCTACGAGCAGTACTTC. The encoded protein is CASGFRATPGRSLTYEQYF.

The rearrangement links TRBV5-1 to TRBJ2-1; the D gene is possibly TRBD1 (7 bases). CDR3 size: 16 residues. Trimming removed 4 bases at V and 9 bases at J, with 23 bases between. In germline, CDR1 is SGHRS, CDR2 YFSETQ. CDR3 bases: TGCGCCAGCAGCCCCTCTTGGACAGGTTTGGGGGGTGAGCAGTTCTTC. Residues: CASSPSWTGLGGEQFF.

CDR3 residues: CSARDLAGETQYF. The CDR3 DNA is TGCAGTGCTAGAGATCTAGCGGGAGAGACCCAGTACTTC. The chain combines TRBV20-1 with TRBJ2-5; 8 nucleotides match TRBD2. Unmatched junction bases numbered 1, after V lost 0 bases and J lost 4 bases. CDR1 is DFQATT, CDR2 SNEGSKA, per germline (reference sequence). The CDR3 runs to 13 residues.

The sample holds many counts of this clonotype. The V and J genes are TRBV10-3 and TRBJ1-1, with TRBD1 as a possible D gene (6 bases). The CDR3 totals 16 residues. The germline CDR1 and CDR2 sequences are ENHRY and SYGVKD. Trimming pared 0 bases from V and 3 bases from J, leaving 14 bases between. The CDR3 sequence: CAISESGTRGYTEAFF. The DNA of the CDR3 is TGTGCCATCAGTGAGTCAGGGACCAGGGGATACACTGAAGCTTTCTTT.

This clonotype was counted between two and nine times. The CDR3 sequence: CASRVSGPNTEAFF. The CDR3 region has the DNA TGTGCCAGCAGAGTGAGCGGGCCGAACACTGAAGCTTTCTTT. The rearrangement links TRBV12-3 or TRBV12-4 to TRBJ1-1; unclear D gene. The CDR3 covers 14 residues. The ends were cut back, 6 bases at V and 1 base at J, with 12 bases in the middle.

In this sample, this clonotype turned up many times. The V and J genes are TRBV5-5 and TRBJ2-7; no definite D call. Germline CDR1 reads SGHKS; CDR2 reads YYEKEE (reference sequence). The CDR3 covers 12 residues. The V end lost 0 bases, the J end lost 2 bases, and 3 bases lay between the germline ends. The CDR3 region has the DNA TGTGCCAGCAGCTTGGGGACCTACGAGCAGTACTTC. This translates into CASSLGTYEQYF.

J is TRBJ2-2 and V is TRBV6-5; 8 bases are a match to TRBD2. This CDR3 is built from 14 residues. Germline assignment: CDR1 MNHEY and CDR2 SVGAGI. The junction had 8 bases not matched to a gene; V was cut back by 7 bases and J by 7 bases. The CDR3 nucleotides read TGTGCCAGCACGGGACTAGAAGGTGTCGGGGAGCTGTTTTTT. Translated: CASTGLEGVGELFF.

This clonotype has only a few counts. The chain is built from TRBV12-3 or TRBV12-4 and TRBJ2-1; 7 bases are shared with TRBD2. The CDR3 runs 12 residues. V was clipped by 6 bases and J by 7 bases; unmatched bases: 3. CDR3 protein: CASRGLENEQFF. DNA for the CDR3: TGTGCCAGCAGAGGACTAGAAAATGAGCAGTTCTTC.

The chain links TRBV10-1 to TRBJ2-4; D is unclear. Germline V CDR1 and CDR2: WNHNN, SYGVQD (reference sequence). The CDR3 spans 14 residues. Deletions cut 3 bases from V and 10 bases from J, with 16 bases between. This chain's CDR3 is CASSDPTTPMIQYF. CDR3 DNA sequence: TGCGCCAGCAGTGACCCGACCACACCAATGATTCAGTACTTC.

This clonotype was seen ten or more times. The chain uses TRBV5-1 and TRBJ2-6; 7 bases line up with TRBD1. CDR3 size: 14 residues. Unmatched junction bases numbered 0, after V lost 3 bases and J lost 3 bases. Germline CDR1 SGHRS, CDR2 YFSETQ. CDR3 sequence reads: CASSWTGGANVLTF. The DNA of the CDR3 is TGCGCCAGCAGCTGGACAGGTGGGGCCAACGTCCTGACTTTC.

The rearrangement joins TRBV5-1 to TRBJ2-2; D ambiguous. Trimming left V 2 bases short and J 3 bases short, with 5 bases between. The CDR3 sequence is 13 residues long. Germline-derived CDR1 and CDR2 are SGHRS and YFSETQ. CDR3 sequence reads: CASSFRDTGELFF. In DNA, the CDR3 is TGCGCCAGCAGCTTTAGGGACACCGGGGAGCTGTTTTTT.

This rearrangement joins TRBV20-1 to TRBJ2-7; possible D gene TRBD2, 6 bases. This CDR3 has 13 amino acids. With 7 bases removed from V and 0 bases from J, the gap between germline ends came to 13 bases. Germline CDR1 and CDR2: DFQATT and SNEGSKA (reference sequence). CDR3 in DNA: TGCAGTGGTAAACGGGACTTCTCCTACGAGCAGTACTTC. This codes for CSGKRDFSYEQYF.

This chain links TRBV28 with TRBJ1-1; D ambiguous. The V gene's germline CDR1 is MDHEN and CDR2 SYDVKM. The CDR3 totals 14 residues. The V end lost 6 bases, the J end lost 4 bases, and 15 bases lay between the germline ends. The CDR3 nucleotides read TGTGCCAGCAGGAGGGATATTCCGGGCACTGAAGCTTTCTTT. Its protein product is CASRRDIPGTEAFF.

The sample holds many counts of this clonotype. CDR3 protein: CSAETNTEAFF. In nucleotides, the CDR3 is TGCAGTGCTGAAACCAACACTGAAGCTTTCTTT. This chain links TRBV20-1 with TRBJ1-1; D unresolved. The CDR3 contains 11 residues. Trimming cost V 5 bases and J 2 bases, with 6 bases left between them. Germline CDR1 reads DFQATT; CDR2 reads SNEGSKA (reference sequence).

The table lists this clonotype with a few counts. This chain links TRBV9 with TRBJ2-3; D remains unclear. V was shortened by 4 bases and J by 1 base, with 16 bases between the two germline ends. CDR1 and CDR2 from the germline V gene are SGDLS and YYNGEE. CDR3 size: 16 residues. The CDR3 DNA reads TGTGCCAGCAGCCCCGTTGCCTCCGCTCGCACAGATACGCAGTATTTT. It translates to CASSPVASARTDTQYF.

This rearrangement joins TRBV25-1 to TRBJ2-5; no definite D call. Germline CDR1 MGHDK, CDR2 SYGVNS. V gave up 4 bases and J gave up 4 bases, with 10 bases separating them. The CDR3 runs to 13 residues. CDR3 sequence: CASSGEGVETQYF. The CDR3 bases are TGTGCCAGCAGTGGGGAAGGCGTAGAGACCCAGTACTTC.